This is a list of T cell receptor beta chains from one sample in a study of breast tumors, draining lymph nodes, adjacent tissues. One entry per CDR3 protein, called by TCRdb with MiXCR from the multiplex PCR reads. The sample records some 150,000 distinct CDR3 sequences, 33% being singletons. Sequencing used axillary lymph node tissue. These receptor sequences come from a female donor with breast cancer. Some clones in this sample may be carry-over from other donors' samples. Both conserved end residues are part of each CDR3. The order of the fields is J gene, D gene, V gene, clone size, CDR3 protein, CDR3 DNA. D genes are given only for firm matches. Size tells how often a clone was seen (once, few, many) or the class of an expanded clone, and some rows leave it out.

TRBJ1-6 | . | TRBV6-1 | many | CASSERIGYSPLRF | TGTGCCAGCAGTGAACGTATTGGGTATTCACCCCTCCGCTTT
TRBJ2-7 | TRBD1 | TRBV7-2 | few | CASSDRVRGYEQYF | TGTGCCAGCAGCGACAGGGTAAGGGGCTACGAGCAGTACTTC
TRBJ1-1 | . | TRBV6-5 | . | CASSYDSAYTEAFF | TGTGCCAGCAGTTACGACAGTGCCTACACTGAAGCTTTCTTT
TRBJ2-2 | . | TRBV7-9 | many | CASSSQIQDSRFNPGELFF | TGTGCCAGCAGCTCGCAAATACAGGACAGCAGATTTAACCCCGGGGAGCTGTTTTTT
TRBJ2-7 | . | TRBV27 | many | CDLRDPSYEQYF | TGTGACCTCAGGGACCCCTCCTACGAGCAGTACTTC
TRBJ2-1 | . | TRBV29-1 | many | CSVEGWGLGNEQFF | TGCAGCGTTGAAGGGTGGGGGCTCGGGAATGAGCAGTTCTTC
TRBJ2-7 | . | TRBV6-1 | many | CASSEATYEQYF | TGTGCCAGCAGTGAGGCAACCTACGAGCAGTACTTC
TRBJ2-1 | . | TRBV7-3 | many | CASSPSSGYNEQFF | TGTGCCAGCAGCCCCTCCAGCGGGTACAATGAGCAGTTCTTC
TRBJ2-3 | TRBD2 | TRBV7-6 | few | CASSLGLAGADTQYF | TGTGCCAGCAGCTTAGGTCTAGCGGGAGCTGATACGCAGTATTTT
TRBJ2-2 | . | TRBV4-3 | many | CASSQVKGGGLVGGELFF | TGCGCCAGCAGCCAAGTTAAGGGGGGTGGCTTGGTTGGCGGGGAGCTGTTTTTT
TRBJ2-5 | . | TRBV11-2 | many | CASSLGGEAGQETQYF | TGTGCCAGCAGCTTAGGAGGGGAGGCGGGACAAGAGACCCAGTACTTC
TRBJ2-1 | TRBD2 | TRBV20-1 | . | CSARVFGAGGVYDEQFF | TGCAGTGCTAGAGTCTTCGGGGCGGGGGGCGTCTACGATGAGCAGTTCTTC
TRBJ2-6 | . | TRBV20-1 | . | CSASNYRDRANVLTF | TGCAGCGCTAGTAACTACCGGGACAGGGCCAACGTCCTGACTTTC
TRBJ1-5 | . | TRBV6-2/TRBV6-3 | . | CASRRAGGQPQHF | TGTGCCAGCAGACGAGCGGGGGGACAGCCCCAGCATTTT
TRBJ2-7 | TRBD2 | TRBV7-2 | many | CASSKEVGLAYYEQYF | TGTGCCAGCAGCAAAGAGGTGGGACTAGCCTACTACGAGCAGTACTTC
TRBJ2-7 | . | TRBV11-2 | many | CASTRAGRTYEQYF | TGTGCCAGCACCCGGGCAGGTAGGACCTACGAGCAGTACTTC
TRBJ2-3 | TRBD2 | TRBV20-1 | . | CSARLLAGGSTDTQYF | TGCAGTGCTAGACTCCTAGCGGGAGGCAGCACAGATACGCAGTATTTT
TRBJ1-1 | . | TRBV12-3/TRBV12-4 | . | CASRPSGPNTEAFF | TGTGCCAGCAGGCCTAGCGGACCGAACACTGAAGCTTTCTTT
TRBJ1-6 | TRBD1 | TRBV3-1 | . | CASSRGQGAVSPLHF | TGTGCCAGCAGCCGAGGACAGGGGGCTGTTTCACCCCTCCACTTT
TRBJ2-1 | . | TRBV20-1 | many | CSAPPVGKSYNEQFF | TGCAGTGCTCCCCCAGTGGGAAAGTCCTACAATGAGCAGTTCTTC
TRBJ2-5 | TRBD1 | TRBV20-1 | many | CSAPRLTGGKETQYF | TGCAGTGCCCCCCGTCTAACAGGGGGGAAAGAGACCCAGTACTTC
TRBJ2-3 | . | TRBV5-1 | . | CASSLAALDGDEQYF | TGCGCCAGCAGCTTGGCAGCGCTAGATGGGGATGAGCAGTATTTT
TRBJ2-1 | . | TRBV28 | once | CATQESGRNEQFF | TGTGCCACACAGGAGTCGGGCCGCAATGAGCAGTTCTTC
TRBJ1-4 | . | TRBV30 | many | CAWTPGRGEKLFF | TGTGCCTGGACCCCCGGGCGGGGGGAAAAACTGTTTTTT
TRBJ2-1 | . | TRBV12-3/TRBV12-4 | many | CASSPVRPGRNEQFF | TGTGCCAGCAGTCCCGTTCGACCAGGGAGGAATGAGCAGTTCTTC
TRBJ2-1 | . | TRBV3-1 | many | CASSQDLYNEQFF | TGTGCCAGCAGCCAAGATCTGTACAATGAGCAGTTCTTC
TRBJ2-5 | TRBD2 | TRBV6-2/TRBV6-3 | few | CASSYQGLVGETQYF | TGTGCCAGCAGTTACCAGGGACTAGTGGGAGAGACCCAGTACTTC
TRBJ2-1 | TRBD2 | TRBV6-1 | few | CASTSRSGGYSYNEQFF | TGTGCCAGCACAAGCAGAAGCGGGGGCTACTCCTACAATGAGCAGTTCTTC
TRBJ2-5 | . | TRBV2 | many | CASSLDGGGETQYF | TGTGCCAGCAGTTTGGACGGGGGAGGTGAGACCCAGTACTTC
TRBJ2-3 | TRBD2 | TRBV2 | . | CASRQPPGTSGTDTQYF | TGTGCCAGCAGGCAACCGCCCGGGACTAGCGGCACAGATACGCAGTATTTT
TRBJ1-2 | . | TRBV7-9 | once | CASARRGGCTF | TGTGCCAGTGCAAGGCGGGGTGGCTGCACCTTC
TRBJ1-1 | . | TRBV6-5 | . | CASSYSNTGNTEAFF | TGTGCCAGCAGTTACTCGAATACGGGGAACACTGAAGCTTTCTTT
TRBJ2-1 | TRBD2 | TRBV29-1 | . | CGVGGLNNEQFF | TGCGGCGTTGGGGGACTAAACAATGAGCAGTTCTTC
TRBJ1-1 | . | TRBV6-6 | . | CASSYPNTEAFF | TGTGCCAGCAGTTACCCCAACACTGAAGCTTTCTTT
TRBJ2-3 | . | TRBV6-1 | many | CASSVSGDTQYF | TGTGCCAGCAGTGTGTCTGGCGATACGCAGTATTTT
TRBJ2-7 | . | TRBV20-1 | . | CSASIGPYEQYF | TGCAGTGCCTCGATAGGGCCCTACGAGCAGTACTTC
TRBJ1-1 | . | TRBV5-1 | . | CASSLVRRNTEAFF | TGCGCCAGCAGCTTGGTCCGGCGGAACACTGAAGCTTTCTTT
TRBJ1-5 | TRBD1 | TRBV10-3 | . | CAISEGEDLGGSVYRNQPQHF | TGTGCCATCAGTGAAGGAGAGGATCTAGGGGGCTCCGTATATCGCAATCAGCCCCAGCATTTT
TRBJ2-1 | . | TRBV7-8 | . | CASSLDREQFF | TGTGCCAGCAGCTTAGATCGGGAGCAGTTCTTC
TRBJ2-1 | . | TRBV27 | . | CASSLWTGPGNEQFF | TGTGCCAGCAGTCTTTGGACCGGTCCGGGAAATGAGCAGTTCTTC
TRBJ1-1 | TRBD1 | TRBV5-1 | many | CASSRQGNTEAFF | TGCGCCAGCAGCCGACAGGGGAACACTGAAGCTTTCTTT
TRBJ2-2 | . | TRBV9 | once | CASSVARRHTNTGELFF | TGTGCCAGCAGCGTAGCCAGACGGCATACGAACACCGGGGAGCTGTTTTTT